This is a list of T cell receptor beta chains from one sample in a study of blood T cell repertoires in COVID-19. The data were produced by immunoSEQ multiplex PCR, yet TCRdb's version contains in-frame clones alone and is incomplete. The sample includes over 200,000 clones, approximately 83% of them seen just once. The sample comprised PBMCs or T cells enriched from blood (not recorded which). The receptors derive from a woman between 45 and 60 years old who had recovered from COVID-19. Both conserved end residues are part of each CDR3. Each record gives: clone size, J gene, D gene, V gene, CDR3 protein, CDR3 DNA. A D gene is named only where the DNA matches it firmly. Not all rows give a size; the values are once, few, many and, for expanded clones, a class.

>.|TRBJ1-1|.|TRBV7-9
CASSLGGPEAFF
TGTGCCAGCAGCTTAGGGGGGCCTGAAGCTTTCTTT
>.|TRBJ2-1|.|TRBV28
CASSTPRQEGGRNEQFF
TGTGCCAGCAGCACCCCACGCCAGGAGGGTGGTCGAAATGAGCAGTTCTTC
>few|TRBJ1-2|.|TRBV2
CASRKDTAYGYTF
TGTGCCAGCAGAAAGGACACCGCCTATGGCTACACCTTC
>.|TRBJ2-4|TRBD1|TRBV5-1
CASSLRAGTGDDIQYF
TGCGCCAGCAGCTTAAGAGCCGGGACAGGGGATGACATTCAGTACTTC
>.|TRBJ2-5|.|TRBV19
CASSRRLALQETQYF
TGTGCCAGTAGTCGGCGGCTAGCGCTCCAAGAGACCCAGTACTTC
>few|TRBJ2-2|.|TRBV2
CASSLTGPGELFF
TGTGCCAGCAGCCTTACAGGGCCCGGGGAGCTGTTTTTT
>.|TRBJ2-2|TRBD2|TRBV5-1
CASSPGLANTGELFF
TGCGCCAGCAGCCCGGGACTAGCGAACACCGGGGAGCTGTTTTTT
>once|TRBJ1-1|.|TRBV7-6
CASSSTVASDTEAFF
TGTGCCAGCAGCTCGACAGTGGCCTCAGACACTGAAGCTTTCTTT
>.|TRBJ2-7|TRBD1|TRBV28
CASLRQGFSYEQYF
TGTGCCAGCCTTCGACAGGGCTTCTCCTACGAGCAGTACTTC
>.|TRBJ1-4|TRBD1|TRBV28
CASSPGQHNEKLFF
TGTGCCAGCAGTCCGGGACAGCATAATGAAAAACTGTTTTTT
>.|TRBJ2-7|TRBD1|TRBV5-4
CASSLGDRGFNEQYF
TGTGCCAGCAGCTTGGGAGACAGGGGTTTTAACGAGCAGTACTTC
>.|TRBJ1-2|.|TRBV5-5
CASEPGFSHGYTF
TGTGCCAGCGAGCCAGGGTTTTCTCATGGCTACACCTTC
>.|TRBJ1-1|.|TRBV28
CASSNREDSEAFF
TGTGCCAGCAGTAATAGGGAGGATTCTGAAGCTTTCTTT
>.|TRBJ1-1|.|TRBV11-2
CASSLGGGVDEAFF
TGTGCCAGCAGCTTAGGCGGAGGGGTGGATGAAGCTTTCTTT
>.|TRBJ1-6|.|TRBV9
CASSAQGGRNSPLHF
TGTGCCAGCAGCGCCCAGGGAGGGAGAAATTCACCCCTCCACTTT
>.|TRBJ2-7|.|TRBV28
CASSLSSAYEQYF
TGTGCCAGCAGTTTATCTTCAGCCTACGAGCAGTACTTC
>.|TRBJ1-6|.|TRBV28
CASSSKWHRVDSPLHF
TGTGCCAGCAGTTCTAAGTGGCACAGGGTTGATTCACCCCTCCACTTT
>few|TRBJ1-5|.|TRBV19
CASSIDIEGRYQPQHF
TGTGCCAGTAGTATAGATATCGAGGGAAGATATCAGCCCCAGCATTTT
>.|TRBJ1-5|TRBD1|TRBV27
CASNEDRERSQPQHF
TGTGCCAGCAACGAAGACAGGGAGAGGAGTCAGCCCCAGCATTTT
>.|TRBJ1-5|TRBD1|TRBV28
CASSTAGGSNQPQHF
TGTGCCAGCAGCACCGCAGGGGGAAGCAATCAGCCCCAGCATTTT
>.|TRBJ2-7|.|TRBV5-1
CASSLVSAGSYEQYF
TGCGCCAGCAGCTTGGTTAGCGCCGGCTCCTACGAGCAGTACTTC
>.|TRBJ1-3|.|TRBV28
CASSPNTLGNTIYF
TGTGCCAGCAGCCCCAATACTCTCGGAAACACCATATATTTT
>.|TRBJ2-1|TRBD2|TRBV2
CASSQREGGNEQFF
TGTGCCAGCAGCCAGCGGGAGGGGGGTAATGAGCAGTTCTTC
>.|TRBJ2-7|TRBD1|TRBV5-6
CASSLGGQGSDEQYF
TGTGCCAGCAGCTTGGGTGGACAGGGAAGTGACGAGCAGTACTTC
>.|TRBJ2-7|.|TRBV7-9
CASSLYVGPVSYEQYF
TGTGCCAGCAGCTTATATGTTGGGCCGGTTAGCTACGAGCAGTACTTC
>.|TRBJ2-7|TRBD2|TRBV27
CASSPGSGMYEQYF
TGTGCCAGCAGCCCTGGTAGCGGGATGTACGAGCAGTACTTC
>few|TRBJ2-7|TRBD1|TRBV10-1
CASSDGTGPYEQYF
TGCGCCAGCAGTGATGGGACAGGCCCCTACGAGCAGTACTTC
>.|TRBJ1-4|TRBD1|TRBV9
CASSAAGGTGDEKLFF
TGTGCCAGCAGCGCCGCCGGGGGGACAGGGGATGAAAAACTGTTTTTT
>once|TRBJ2-1|.|TRBV5-1
CASSLGGPWDEQFF
TGCGCCAGCAGCTTAGGAGGGCCGTGGGATGAGCAGTTCTTC
>.|TRBJ2-1|TRBD1|TRBV7-6
CASSRSYDRVSYNEQFF
TGTGCCAGCAGCCGAAGCTATGACAGGGTGTCGTACAATGAGCAGTTCTTC
>.|TRBJ2-3|.|TRBV3-1/TRBV3-2
CASSSSADTQYF
TGTGCCAGCAGCTCGTCAGCAGATACGCAGTATTTT
>.|TRBJ2-5|TRBD2|TRBV18
CASSPPTSEETQYF
TGTGCCAGCTCACCACCCACTAGCGAAGAGACCCAGTACTTC
>once|TRBJ2-1|TRBD1|TRBV27
CASSTGGSYNEQFF
TGTGCCAGCAGCACAGGGGGTTCCTACAATGAGCAGTTCTTC
>.|TRBJ1-2|.|TRBV7-9
CASSPGGGRYGYTF
TGTGCCAGCAGCCCCGGCGGGGGGAGGTATGGCTACACCTTC
>.|TRBJ1-4|.|TRBV11-3
CASSLAGEGATNEKLFF
TGTGCCAGCAGCTTAGCAGGGGAGGGTGCAACTAATGAAAAACTGTTTTTT
>few|TRBJ2-5|TRBD1|TRBV5-1
CASSLLGTGEETQYF
TGCGCCAGCAGCCTCCTCGGGACAGGGGAAGAGACCCAGTACTTC
>.|TRBJ2-3|.|TRBV28
CASNWRSGNTDTQYF
TGTGCCAGCAATTGGAGATCGGGGAATACAGATACGCAGTATTTT
>.|TRBJ2-1|TRBD2|TRBV5-1
CASRDDVSGSLYNEQFF
TGCGCCAGCAGGGACGACGTTAGCGGGAGTCTATACAATGAGCAGTTCTTC
>.|TRBJ1-1|.|TRBV6-5
CASSSRTAMNTEAFF
TGTGCCAGCAGTTCCCGGACAGCGATGAACACTGAAGCTTTCTTT
>.|TRBJ1-1|.|TRBV3-1/TRBV3-2
CASTPQGMNTEAFF
TGTGCCAGCACCCCGCAGGGTATGAACACTGAAGCTTTCTTT
>.|TRBJ1-6|.|TRBV28
CASTSRFTGSPLHF
TGTGCCAGCACTAGCCGGTTTACGGGTTCACCCCTCCACTTT
>.|TRBJ2-1|TRBD2|TRBV4-1
CASTLTSGRGNEQFF
TGCGCCAGCACCTTGACTAGCGGGAGGGGAAATGAGCAGTTCTTC
>.|TRBJ2-1|.|TRBV27
CASSSAGVSYNEQFF
TGTGCCAGCAGTTCAGCAGGGGTCTCCTACAATGAGCAGTTCTTC
>.|TRBJ1-6|TRBD1|TRBV27
CASSSPQAGGNNSPLHF
TGTGCCAGCAGTTCTCCCCAAGCAGGGGGGAATAATTCACCCCTCCACTTT
>.|TRBJ2-5|.|TRBV14
CASSQDQFGPTGRPGQQETQYF
TGTGCCAGCAGCCAAGATCAGTTCGGGCCCACCGGGAGACCGGGACAGCAAGAGACCCAGTACTTC
>.|TRBJ2-1|TRBD2|TRBV19
CASSAGGRVNEQFF
TGTGCCAGTAGTGCGGGAGGAAGGGTCAATGAGCAGTTCTTC
>.|TRBJ2-7|TRBD2|TRBV5-8
CASSLGLAGTYEQYF
TGTGCCAGCAGCTTGGGGCTAGCGGGAACCTACGAGCAGTACTTC
>.|TRBJ2-1|.|TRBV3-1/TRBV3-2
CASSQPTLQADEQFF
TGTGCCAGCAGCCAACCGACCCTGCAGGCCGATGAGCAGTTCTTC
>.|TRBJ1-4|.|TRBV5-4
CASSLDGEALSEKLFF
TGTGCCAGCAGCTTGGACGGAGAAGCTCTGAGTGAAAAACTGTTTTTT
>once|TRBJ2-1|TRBD1|TRBV19
CASSMPRGLGNEQFF
TGTGCCAGTAGTATGCCCAGGGGGCTAGGTAATGAGCAGTTCTTC
>.|TRBJ2-3|TRBD2|TRBV5-1
CASSLGLAGVKVDTQYF
TGCGCCAGCAGCTTGGGACTAGCGGGAGTCAAGGTAGATACGCAGTATTTT
>.|TRBJ1-2|.|TRBV30
CAWSAVLGGMARYTF
TGTGCCTGGAGTGCCGTATTGGGAGGGATGGCCCGCTACACCTTC
>.|TRBJ2-7|.|TRBV18
CASSPFREEQYF
TGTGCCAGCTCACCATTCCGGGAAGAGCAGTACTTC